A selection of T cell receptor beta chains follows, all from one sample in a study of cytomegalovirus exposure and HLA in healthy donors. Produced via immunoSEQ multiplex PCR; TCRdb's table is partial and in-frame only. The table has over 100,000 clones, over 60% seen once. The material sequenced was PBMCs. The receptors here all came from a man aged 30-40 years in good health and CMV-seropositive. Both conserved end residues are part of each CDR3. A D gene is named only where the DNA matches it firmly. Some rows have no size entry. The others give once, few or many, or a class for an expanded clone.

v_call: TRBV28
j_call: TRBJ1-1
clone_size: few
d_call: .
cdr3_nt: TGTGCCAGTTTCGACAGTGACACTGAAGCTTTCTTT
cdr3_aa: CASFDSDTEAFF

v_call: TRBV10-3
j_call: TRBJ2-3
clone_size: .
d_call: .
cdr3_nt: TGTGCCGCAAGGGGCGCAGGGGAGGATACGCAGTATTTT
cdr3_aa: CAARGAGEDTQYF

v_call: TRBV15
j_call: TRBJ1-2
clone_size: .
d_call: .
cdr3_nt: TGTGCCACCAGCAGAGAGGTCAGTGGCTACACCTTC
cdr3_aa: CATSREVSGYTF

v_call: TRBV5-6
j_call: TRBJ2-5
clone_size: .
d_call: .
cdr3_nt: TGTGCCAGCAGCTTTCACGGGTTTGGGGAGACCCAGTACTTC
cdr3_aa: CASSFHGFGETQYF

v_call: TRBV19
j_call: TRBJ2-7
clone_size: once
d_call: .
cdr3_nt: TGTGCCAGTAGTATAGATCACCGGGAGATCTACGAGCAGTACTTC
cdr3_aa: CASSIDHREIYEQYF

v_call: TRBV6-5
j_call: TRBJ2-7
clone_size: few
d_call: .
cdr3_nt: TGCGCCAGCGGCCCAACGGGACTCACCTACGAGCAGTACTTC
cdr3_aa: CASGPTGLTYEQYF

v_call: TRBV5-5
j_call: TRBJ1-6
clone_size: .
d_call: .
cdr3_nt: TGTGCCAGCAGCTTGAGTGCGGGGTTTAATTCACCCCTCCACTTT
cdr3_aa: CASSLSAGFNSPLHF

v_call: TRBV4-3
j_call: TRBJ2-5
clone_size: .
d_call: .
cdr3_nt: TGCGCCAGCAGCCAAGATACGGTCAGACGCGCGGGGCAGTACTTC
cdr3_aa: CASSQDTVRRAGQYF

v_call: TRBV7-7
j_call: TRBJ2-5
clone_size: few
d_call: .
cdr3_nt: TGTGCCAGCAGCTTAAGGGAGGAAGAGACCCAGTACTTC
cdr3_aa: CASSLREEETQYF

v_call: TRBV5-5
j_call: TRBJ1-6
clone_size: .
d_call: .
cdr3_nt: TGTGCCAGCAGCCCAGCCGGGGGATCGTATAATTCACCCCTCCACTTT
cdr3_aa: CASSPAGGSYNSPLHF

v_call: TRBV14
j_call: TRBJ2-5
clone_size: .
d_call: .
cdr3_nt: TGTGCCAGCAGCCAAAGACAGGTGTACCAAGAGACCCAGTACTTC
cdr3_aa: CASSQRQVYQETQYF

v_call: TRBV27
j_call: TRBJ2-5
clone_size: .
d_call: .
cdr3_nt: TGTGCCAGCAGTTTTGACAGATACCAAGAGGCCCAGTACTTC
cdr3_aa: CASSFDRYQEAQYF

v_call: TRBV19
j_call: TRBJ2-5
clone_size: .
d_call: .
cdr3_nt: TGTGCCAGTAGTATGGCGGTTAACTATCAGACCCAGTACTTC
cdr3_aa: CASSMAVNYQTQYF

v_call: TRBV5-1
j_call: TRBJ1-4
clone_size: .
d_call: TRBD1
cdr3_nt: TGCGCCAGCAGCTTAGAAGTCGGGACAGGCAATGAAAAACTGTTTTTT
cdr3_aa: CASSLEVGTGNEKLFF

v_call: TRBV7-2
j_call: TRBJ1-5
clone_size: .
d_call: TRBD1
cdr3_nt: TGTGCCAGCAGCTTAGGTAGGACAGGAGGAGGCAATCAGCCCCAGCATTTT
cdr3_aa: CASSLGRTGGGNQPQHF

v_call: TRBV25-1
j_call: TRBJ2-2
clone_size: .
d_call: TRBD1
cdr3_nt: TGTGCCAGCAGTGACTTTTCGGGACAGGGGAACACCGGGGAGCTGTTTTTT
cdr3_aa: CASSDFSGQGNTGELFF